One and the same sample provided the 19 T cell receptor beta chains below, sequenced in a study of blood T cell repertoires in COVID-19. Sequencing used immunoSEQ multiplex PCR; TCRdb keeps in-frame clones, though not all of them. The sample lists some 330,000 clones, around 87% seen once, with less than 2.5% in the top ten. Source material: PBMCs or T cells enriched from blood (not recorded which). The receptors come from a middle-aged man in a cohort exposed to, infected with or recovered from COVID-19 (not recorded which).

Points on this clone: The same CDR3 also results from other DNA sequences found in this sample. The V gene is TRBV5-1, the J gene TRBJ1-5; 7 bases are a match to TRBD1. Germline assignment: CDR1 SGHRS and CDR2 YFSETQ. CDR3 length: 15 amino acids. Losses at the gene ends were 1 base for V and 1 base for J; bases not matched to a gene: 2. For the CDR3, the DNA is TGCGCCAGCAGCTTGACAGGGGTAAGCAATCAGCCCCAGCATTTT. It is translated as CASSLTGVSNQPQHF.

The chain has TRBV5-1 and TRBJ2-7, with 7 bases aligning to TRBD2. Trimming took 0 bases from V and 3 from J; bases not matched to a gene: 9. The length of the CDR3 is 16 residues. Germline V gene data show CDR1 as SGHRS and CDR2 as YFSETQ. This CDR3 reads CASSLGARGGSYEQYF. The CDR3 bases are TGCGCCAGCAGCTTGGGTGCCCGTGGCGGGAGCTACGAGCAGTACTTC.

This sequence joins TRBV10-2 and TRBJ2-7; 7 bases are a match to TRBD2. J was trimmed by 3 bases and V by 0 bases; bases with no gene match: 5. CDR1 and CDR2 (germline): WSHSY, SAAADI. The CDR3 consists of 15 residues. Here the CDR3 reads CASSESGRAVYEQYF. Here the CDR3 DNA reads TGCGCCAGCAGTGAGTCAGGGAGGGCCGTCTACGAGCAGTACTTC.

This sequence joins TRBV14 and TRBJ1-6; D remains unclear. V was trimmed by 0 bases and J by 8 bases, leaving 14 bases between them. This CDR3 comprises 16 residues. Germline CDR1 and CDR2: SGHDN and FVKESK. In nucleotides, the CDR3 is TGTGCCAGCAGCCAAGATTCGAGACAACGTTATTCACCCCTCCACTTT. Its translation: CASSQDSRQRYSPLHF.

J is TRBJ1-5 and V is TRBV30, with D possibly matching TRBD1 (5 bases). The CDR3 has 13 residues. Trimming pared 5 bases from V and 3 bases from J, leaving 11 bases between. The V gene's germline CDR1 is GTSNPN and CDR2 SVGIG (reference sequence). In DNA, the CDR3 is TGTGCCTGGGAGACAGCCCCCAATCAGCCCCAGCATTTT. It specifies CAWETAPNQPQHF.

The rearrangement links TRBV5-6 to TRBJ1-2; D is uncertain. Germline CDR1 is SGHDT and CDR2 is YYEEEE. Trimming removed 4 bases from V and 0 bases from J, with 4 bases in between. CDR3 size: 12 residues. The CDR3 DNA follows: TGTGCCAGCAGCCTATCTAACTATGGCTACACCTTC. Protein: CASSLSNYGYTF.

The chain joins TRBV21-1 to TRBJ1-1; TRBD1, the D gene given by the table, was not confirmed from the DNA. TRBV21-1 is given as a pseudogene. The CDR3 spans 16 residues. As DNA, the CDR3 is TGTGCCAGCAGCAAAGGACAACAGCAAATGAACACTGAAGCTTTCTTT. It encodes CASSKGQQQMNTEAFF.

The CDR3 spells CASSVSSGRNEQFF. Here the CDR3 DNA reads TGTGCCAGCAGCGTGAGTAGCGGGAGAAATGAGCAGTTCTTC. The rearrangement links TRBV7-9 to TRBJ2-1, with TRBD2 matching 9 bases. Trimming at V came to 5 bases and at J to 7 bases, leaving 6 bases not matched to a gene. There are 14 residues in the CDR3. Germline V gene data show CDR1 as SEHNR and CDR2 as FQNEAQ (reference sequence).

The chain is built from TRBV15 and TRBJ1-5; D might be TRBD1 (5 bases). V was pared by 4 bases and J by 2 bases, with 15 bases between. This CDR3 is built from 16 residues. The germline CDR1 and CDR2 sequences are LNHNV and YYDKDF (reference sequence). This chain's CDR3 is CATSTGGRAGNQPQHF. CDR3 sequence (DNA): TGTGCCACCAGCACGGGCGGCAGGGCTGGCAATCAGCCCCAGCATTTT.

The V call is TRBV3-1 (or the pseudogene TRBV3-2), the J call TRBJ1-2; D perhaps matches TRBD1 (5 bases). Between the trimmed V and J ends, which lost 3 bases and 4 bases, there was a span of 15 bases. The CDR3 totals 15 residues. Germline-derived CDR1 and CDR2 are LGHDT and YNNKEL (reference sequence). The CDR3 sequence is CASSHDVGRGYGYTF. For the CDR3, the DNA is TGTGCCAGCAGCCATGACGTTGGTAGGGGCTATGGCTACACCTTC.

The chain combines TRBV6-1 with TRBJ2-3; D gene unclear. Trimming took off 2 bases at V and 2 bases at J, with 5 bases between the two ends. Germline values: CDR1 MNHNS, CDR2 SASEGT. CDR3 length: 13 residues. The CDR3 region is CASSEQVTDTQYF. The DNA for the CDR3 is TGTGCCAGCAGTGAACAGGTCACAGATACGCAGTATTTT.

The V call is TRBV11-2, the J call TRBJ1-5, with 7 bases identical to TRBD1. Germline V CDR1 and CDR2: SGHAT, FQNNGV. J was trimmed by 4 bases and V by 1 base; bases with no gene match: 4. The CDR3 runs 15 residues. The CDR3 DNA is TGTGCCAGCAGCTTAGGACAGGGAAGGAATCAGCCCCAGCATTTT. This codes for CASSLGQGRNQPQHF.

DNA of the CDR3: TGTGCCAGCAGCCGGACAGTAAACACCGGGGAGCTGTTTTTT. This sequence encodes CASSRTVNTGELFF. This chain links TRBV11-3 with TRBJ2-2, with D possibly TRBD1 on 6 matching bases. V lost 5 bases to trimming and J lost 2 bases, with 9 bases between them. Per germline, CDR1 SGHNT and CDR2 YENEEA. The CDR3 consists of 14 residues.

The rearrangement links TRBV24-1 to TRBJ1-5; TRBD1 matches 7 bases. This CDR3 spans 15 amino acids. V was pared by 0 bases and J by 8 bases, with 6 bases of the junction left unmatched. Germline assignment: CDR1 KGHDR and CDR2 SFDVKD. The CDR3 here is CATSDLVGGEEPQHF. Written as DNA, the CDR3 is TGTGCCACCAGTGATTTGGTAGGGGGCGAGGAGCCCCAGCATTTT.

This CDR3 reads CASVTSGQNTGELFF. CDR3 in DNA: TGTGCCAGTGTGACTAGCGGGCAGAACACCGGGGAGCTGTTTTTT. The rearrangement uses TRBV11-3 and TRBJ2-2, with 10 bases that match TRBD2. This CDR3 is built from 15 residues. V lost 9 bases and J lost 1; bases outside the gene matches: 5. Germline CDR1 reads SGHNT; CDR2 reads YENEEA.

In its sample, this clone was seen a few times. The rearrangement uses TRBV6-5 and TRBJ1-1, with D unclear. Trimming stripped 8 bases from V and 1 base from J, with 14 bases between. This CDR3 contains 14 residues. Per germline, CDR1 MNHEY and CDR2 SVGAGI. CDR3 amino acids: CASGLRLGNTEAFF. DNA of the CDR3: TGTGCCAGCGGACTAAGGTTGGGGAACACTGAAGCTTTCTTT.

The chain has TRBV5-1 and TRBJ1-3, with 10 bases aligning to TRBD1. V trimming: 4 bases; J trimming: 0 bases; junction bases outside the gene matches: 4. This CDR3 has 16 residues. Germline V gives CDR1 SGHRS, CDR2 YFSETQ. CDR3 amino acids: CASSEGQGSSGNTIYF. CDR3 sequence (DNA): TGCGCCAGCAGCGAGGGACAGGGGAGCTCTGGAAACACCATATATTTT.

This clone was seen ten or more times. The chain recombines TRBV6-1 with TRBJ2-1; 9 bases align to TRBD2. CDR3 length equals 15 residues. Trimming cost V 1 base and J 6 bases; bases outside gene matches: 4. Per germline, CDR1 MNHNS and CDR2 SASEGT. The CDR3 protein is CASSEEDSGSNEQFF. The CDR3 region has the DNA TGTGCCAGCAGTGAAGAAGATAGCGGGAGCAATGAGCAGTTCTTC.

V gene TRBV18 combines with J gene TRBJ1-1, with D uncertain. This CDR3 has 12 amino acids. Germline CDR1 and CDR2: KGHSH and LQKENI. V was trimmed by 6 bases and J by 6 bases, leaving 11 bases between them. The CDR3 bases are TGTGCCAGCTCGCCTGGCTTCGCTGAAGCTTTCTTT. Residues: CASSPGFAEAFF.